The 14 T cell receptor beta chains below all came from one sample that was sequenced in a study of shared clonotypes between healthy human individuals. Clones were sequenced by immunoSEQ multiplex PCR, and TCRdb holds only the in-frame ones, with some missing. Of about 2.4 million clones listed, over 85% were seen once; the top ten hold 0.36%. Material for sequencing was naive CD4+ T cells from PBMCs. The sample's subset: CD45RA+ positively selected. These receptors all stem from a man in his late teens or twenties in good health. Some clones in this sample may be carry-over from other donors' samples.

This rearrangement joins TRBV7-9 to TRBJ2-3, with a possible D match to TRBD1 (6 bases). CDR1 SEHNR and CDR2 FQNEAQ come from the germline V gene (reference sequence). Trimming took 4 bases from V and 1 from J, leaving 15 bases between them. The CDR3 spans 16 residues. Written as DNA, the CDR3 is TGTGCCAGCAGCTCCAGAGGGGGATGGGGCACAGATACGCAGTATTTT. Encoded protein: CASSSRGGWGTDTQYF.

The rearrangement links TRBV28 to TRBJ2-1; D is perhaps TRBD2 (6 bases). V lost 4 bases and J lost 4, with 11 bases in between. Per the germline V gene, CDR1 is MDHEN and CDR2 is SYDVKM. The CDR3 is made up of 14 amino acids. CDR3 sequence: CASSWTDYYNEQFF. The CDR3 DNA is TGTGCCAGCAGTTGGACGGACTATTACAATGAGCAGTTCTTC.

The chain carries TRBV27 and TRBJ1-5; the D is unclear. CDR3 length: 16 amino acids. Trimming removed 6 bases from V and 2 bases from J, with 17 bases in between. CDR1 MNHEY and CDR2 SMNVEV come from the germline V gene (reference sequence). CDR3 loop: CASSPAQDRGNQPQHF. CDR3 DNA sequence: TGTGCCAGCAGCCCCGCCCAGGATCGTGGCAATCAGCCCCAGCATTTT.

The chain recombines TRBV11-2 with TRBJ2-5; no clear D gene. Trimming stripped 4 bases from V and 1 base from J, with 7 bases between. CDR3 size: 13 residues. Per germline, CDR1 SGHAT and CDR2 FQNNGV. CDR3 in amino acids: CASSSAAQETQYF. CDR3 nucleotides: TGTGCCAGCAGCTCGGCGGCCCAAGAGACCCAGTACTTC.

V gene TRBV18 combines with J gene TRBJ1-5; 7 nucleotides line up with TRBD1. CDR1 and CDR2 (germline): KGHSH, LQKENI. The CDR3 sequence is 14 residues long. J gave up 1 base and V 5 bases, and 2 bases lay outside the gene matches. The CDR3 region is CASSTGQSNQPQHF. CDR3 coding DNA: TGTGCCAGCTCAACGGGACAGAGCAATCAGCCCCAGCATTTT.

This chain links TRBV27 with TRBJ1-1; D may be TRBD1 (6 bases). The CDR3 contains 14 residues. CDR1 and CDR2 (germline): MNHEY, SMNVEV (reference sequence). Trimming cost V 7 bases and J 4 bases, with 16 bases left between them. CDR3 sequence (DNA): TGTGCCAGCAAACTACAGGGAGGGCTCACTGAAGCTTTCTTT. It codes for CASKLQGGLTEAFF.

The gene calls are TRBV30 and TRBJ2-1, with TRBD2 matching 7 bases. CDR1 is GTSNPN, CDR2 SVGIG, per germline (reference sequence). This CDR3 region has 14 residues. Germline trimming cut 2 bases from V and 4 bases from J; bases unmatched to any gene: 5. The chain's CDR3 is CAWSSPREYNEQFF. CDR3 in DNA: TGTGCCTGGAGTTCCCCGCGGGAGTACAATGAGCAGTTCTTC.

V is TRBV5-4 and J is TRBJ2-2; TRBD2 matches at 15 bases. CDR1 SGHNT and CDR2 YYREEE come from the germline V gene (reference sequence). The J segment lost 8 bases and the V segment lost 4 bases, leaving 6 bases of the junction unmatched. The CDR3 sequence is 16 residues long. The CDR3 coding sequence is TGTGCCAGCAGCCCGGGACTAGCGGGAGGAGTTGGGGAGCTGTTTTTT. Amino acid sequence: CASSPGLAGGVGELFF.

This clone was picked up one time. The V gene is TRBV28, the J gene TRBJ1-3; D is ambiguous. This CDR3 spans 15 amino acids. The V end lost 2 bases, the J end lost 0 bases, and 8 bases lay between the germline ends. Germline CDR1 and CDR2: MDHEN and SYDVKM. The CDR3 DNA is TGTGCCAGCAGTTTAACAGCCCGCTCTGGAAACACCATATATTTT. Its translation is CASSLTARSGNTIYF.

CDR3 DNA: TGCGCCAGCAGCCAAGGACTTAGCTCTGGAAACACCATATATTTT. It is translated as CASSQGLSSGNTIYF. The chain couples TRBV4-1 to TRBJ1-3; D unresolved. Trimming stripped 1 base from V and 0 bases from J, with 7 bases between. CDR3 length: 15 residues. Germline lookup yields CDR1 MGHRA and CDR2 YSYEKL.

The sample holds one count of this clone. This chain joins TRBV7-2 and TRBJ2-1; 7 bases fit TRBD1. The germline V gene encodes CDR1 SGHTA and CDR2 FQGNSA. J was trimmed by 9 bases and V by 1 base; bases with no gene match: 3. The CDR3 runs to 13 residues. CDR3 in DNA: TGTGCCAGCAGCTTAGTACAGGGGTCTGAGCAGTTCTTC. Protein product: CASSLVQGSEQFF. Complete variable domain (other parts from reference TRBV7-2 and TRBJ2-1): GAGVSQSPSNKVTEKGKDVELRCDPISGHTALYWYRQSLGQGLEFLIYFQGNSAPDKSGLPSDRFSAERTGGSVSTLTIQRTQQEDSAVYLCASSLVQGSEQFFGPGTRLTVL.

As DNA, the CDR3 is TGTGCCAGCAGTGAATGGGAACGGTTCAGGGGTTATGGCTACACCTTC. Its translation is CASSEWERFRGYGYTF. The chain links TRBV6-1 to TRBJ1-2; possibly TRBD1 for D (6 bases). The germline V gene has CDR1 MNHNS and CDR2 SASEGT. V gave up 2 bases and J gave up 5 bases, with 18 bases separating them. There are 16 residues in the CDR3.

The V and J genes are TRBV11-2 and TRBJ1-2; 7 positions match TRBD1. V was clipped by 5 bases and J by 3 bases; unmatched bases: 9. Looked up from germline, CDR1 is SGHAT and CDR2 is FQNNGV. The CDR3 runs to 15 residues. The CDR3 bases are TGTGCCAGCAGCCCCTCCCCCACAGGGGACTATGGCTACACCTTC. It specifies CASSPSPTGDYGYTF.

This chain connects TRBV2 to TRBJ2-7; 10 positions agree with TRBD2. The J segment lost 6 bases and the V segment lost 5 bases, leaving 10 bases of the junction unmatched. The CDR3 is 15 residues long. In germline, CDR1 is SNHLY, CDR2 FYNNEI. CDR3 in amino acids: CASSPLAGVSAEQYF. CDR3 sequence (DNA): TGTGCCAGCAGTCCCCTAGCGGGAGTCAGCGCCGAGCAGTACTTC.